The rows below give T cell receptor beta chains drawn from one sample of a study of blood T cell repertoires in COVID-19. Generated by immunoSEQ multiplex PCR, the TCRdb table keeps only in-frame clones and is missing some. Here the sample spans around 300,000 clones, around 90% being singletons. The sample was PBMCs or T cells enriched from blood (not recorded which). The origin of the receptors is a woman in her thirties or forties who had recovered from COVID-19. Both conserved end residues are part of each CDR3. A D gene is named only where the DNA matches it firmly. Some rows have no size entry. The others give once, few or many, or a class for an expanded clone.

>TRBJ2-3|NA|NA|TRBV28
TGTGCCAGCAGTTCCGCGGATACGCAGTATTTT
CASSSADTQYF
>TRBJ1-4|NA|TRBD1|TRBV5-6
TGTGCCAGCAGCTTGTTGGGTTCAGCAGGACAGGGCCGAGAAAAACTGTTTTTT
CASSLLGSAGQGREKLFF
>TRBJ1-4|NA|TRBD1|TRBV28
TGTGCCAGCAAACCAAGACAGGGCTGGAATAATGAAAAACTGTTTTTT
CASKPRQGWNNEKLFF
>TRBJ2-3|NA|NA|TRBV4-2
TGTGCCAGCAGTCGCACAGCGGGTGGTCCAGATACGCAGTATTTT
CASSRTAGGPDTQYF
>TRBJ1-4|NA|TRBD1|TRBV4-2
TGTGCCAGCAGCCAAGAAGGGGCGGGACAGATTAATGAAAAACTGTTTTTT
CASSQEGAGQINEKLFF
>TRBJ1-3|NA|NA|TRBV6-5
TGTGCCAGCAGTCAGGGGCGCTCTGGAAACACCATATATTTT
CASSQGRSGNTIYF
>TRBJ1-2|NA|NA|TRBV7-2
TGTGCCAGCAGCCCCAACACGGGGGGACCCAAGGGCTACACCTTC
CASSPNTGGPKGYTF
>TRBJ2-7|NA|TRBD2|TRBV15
TGTGCCACCAGCAGGATAAGGGCTAGCGGGAGTAGTTCCCACGAGCAGTACTTC
CATSRIRASGSSSHEQYF
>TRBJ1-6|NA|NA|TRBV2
TGTGCCAGCAGTGGCTGGGGGCCACGTTATTCACCCCTCCACTTT
CASSGWGPRYSPLHF
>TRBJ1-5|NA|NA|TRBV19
TGTGCCAGTAGCCTCGGTTCCCCCAGCAATCAGCCCCAGCATTTT
CASSLGSPSNQPQHF
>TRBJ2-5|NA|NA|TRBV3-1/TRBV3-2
TGTGCCAGCAGCCAAGATTCTGCGGGGTGGGGGACCCAGTACTTC
CASSQDSAGWGTQYF
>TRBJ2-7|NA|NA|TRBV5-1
TGCGCCAGCAGCGCAGGGTCACACCTCTACGAGCAGTACTTC
CASSAGSHLYEQYF
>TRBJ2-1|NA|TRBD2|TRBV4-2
TGTGCCAGCAGCCAAGGGACTAGCGGGATCAGCTCCTACAATGAGCAGTTCTTC
CASSQGTSGISSYNEQFF
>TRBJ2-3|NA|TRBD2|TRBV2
TGTGCCAGCAGTCGACTAGCGGGCCCCACAGATACGCAGTATTTT
CASSRLAGPTDTQYF
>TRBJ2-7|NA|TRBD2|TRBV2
TGTGCCAGCAGTGGTGCTAGCGGGAGCGGCGAGCAGTACTTC
CASSGASGSGEQYF
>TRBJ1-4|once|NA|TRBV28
TGTGCCAGCAGTTTGTCAGGGGTCGACGAAAAACTGTTTTTT
CASSLSGVDEKLFF
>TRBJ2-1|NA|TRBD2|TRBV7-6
TGTGCCAGCAGCTTAGCGGGAGGGCCGTACAATGAGCAGTTCTTC
CASSLAGGPYNEQFF
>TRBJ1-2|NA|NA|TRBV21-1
TGTGCCAGCAGCAAAGACGCGGGTTGGCAATATGGCTACACCTTC
CASSKDAGWQYGYTF
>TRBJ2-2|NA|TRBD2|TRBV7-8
TGTGCCAGCAGCTCCCGGGGACTAGCGGGAGCCCTAAGTACCGGGGAGCTGTTTTTT
CASSSRGLAGALSTGELFF
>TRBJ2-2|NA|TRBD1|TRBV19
TGTGCCAGTACCACCGACAGGGGGCGCCGCACCGGGGAGCTGTTTTTT
CASTTDRGRRTGELFF
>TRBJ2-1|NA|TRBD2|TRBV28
TGTGCCAGCAAAGGACTAGCGGGTGCCTCCTACAATGAGCAGTTCTTC
CASKGLAGASYNEQFF
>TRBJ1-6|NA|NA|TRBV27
TGTGCCAGCAGTTCGACCAGCAGGGTTTCACCCCTCCACTTT
CASSSTSRVSPLHF
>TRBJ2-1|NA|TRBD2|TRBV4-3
TGCGCCAGCAGCCATACCGGGGGGACCTCCTACAATGAGCAGTTCTTC
CASSHTGGTSYNEQFF
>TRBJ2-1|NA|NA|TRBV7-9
TGTGCCAGCAGCTTAGACAGGACCTCCAATGAGCAGTTCTTC
CASSLDRTSNEQFF
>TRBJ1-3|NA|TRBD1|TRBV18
TGTGCCAGCTCAAGGCAGGGGGCTGGAAACACCATATATTTT
CASSRQGAGNTIYF
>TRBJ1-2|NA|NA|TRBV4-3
TGCGCCAGCAGCCCTATGGGGCTCGACGGCTACACCTTC
CASSPMGLDGYTF
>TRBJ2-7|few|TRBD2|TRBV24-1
TGTGCCACCAGTGACCCCCGGACTAGCGGGAGCAACGAGCAGTACTTC
CATSDPRTSGSNEQYF
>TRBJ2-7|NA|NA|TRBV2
TGTGCCAGGCGGGCAGCTGGATACGAGCAGTACTTC
CARRAAGYEQYF
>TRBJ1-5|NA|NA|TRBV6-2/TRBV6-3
TGTGCCAGCAGTTACGGGGGGGTGCGAGGAAATCAGCCCCAGCATTTT
CASSYGGVRGNQPQHF
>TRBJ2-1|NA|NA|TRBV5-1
TGCGCCAGCAGCTTGGTATACGGAGGGCCCTACAATGAGCAGTTCTTC
CASSLVYGGPYNEQFF
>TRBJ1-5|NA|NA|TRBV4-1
TGCGCCAGCAGCCAAGAGTACCCCAGAAGGGGGCCCCAGCATTTT
CASSQEYPRRGPQHF
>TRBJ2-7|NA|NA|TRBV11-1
TGTGCCAGCAGCTTTAGGACTGTCTACGAGCAGTACTTC
CASSFRTVYEQYF
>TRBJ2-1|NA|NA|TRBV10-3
TGTGCCATCAGTGAGTTATCCGATGAGCAGTTCTTC
CAISELSDEQFF
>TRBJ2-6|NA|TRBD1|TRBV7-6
TGTGCCAGCAGCGGAGGGACACCTTGGGACAGGGGGGCCAACGTCCTGACTTTC
CASSGGTPWDRGANVLTF
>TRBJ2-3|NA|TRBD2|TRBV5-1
TGCGCCAGCAGCTTGGGGCTAGCGGGAAAAGATACGCAGTATTTT
CASSLGLAGKDTQYF
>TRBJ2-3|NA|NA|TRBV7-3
TGTGCCAGCAGCTTAACGGGGACTCCCAGCACAGATACGCAGTATTTT
CASSLTGTPSTDTQYF
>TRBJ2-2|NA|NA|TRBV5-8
TGTGCCAGCAGCTCCGACAGTTCAAATTGGGTCACCGGGGAGCTGTTTTTT
CASSSDSSNWVTGELFF
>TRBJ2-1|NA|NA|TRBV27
TGTGCCAGCAGTAGACTAGTCTCCTACAATGAGCAGTTCTTC
CASSRLVSYNEQFF
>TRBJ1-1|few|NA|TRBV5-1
TGCGCCAGCAGCTTGGTAGACAGCAGGAACACTGAAGCTTTCTTT
CASSLVDSRNTEAFF
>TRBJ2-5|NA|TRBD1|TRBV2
TGTGCCAGCAAACAGGGGGTGACGGAGACCCAGTACTTC
CASKQGVTETQYF
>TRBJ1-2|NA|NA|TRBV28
TGTGCCAGCAGTTTAAATGGGGGCGGCTACACCTTC
CASSLNGGGYTF
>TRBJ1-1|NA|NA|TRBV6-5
TGTGCCAGCAGTTACTCGACAGCCGTAAACACTGAAGCTTTCTTT
CASSYSTAVNTEAFF
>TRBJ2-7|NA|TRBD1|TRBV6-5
TGTGCCAGCAGTTACAGTGACAGGGGGGAGCAGTACTTC
CASSYSDRGEQYF
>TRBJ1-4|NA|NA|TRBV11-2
TGTGCCAGCAGCCTACAGGGTTCAACTAATGAAAAACTGTTTTTT
CASSLQGSTNEKLFF
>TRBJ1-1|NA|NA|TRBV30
TGTGCCTGGAGTTTCGGCGTGGGCGACACTGAAGCTTTCTTT
CAWSFGVGDTEAFF
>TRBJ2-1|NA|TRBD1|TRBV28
TGTGCCAGCAGTTTCGCCGGGACAGGGAGGTACAATGAGCAGTTCTTC
CASSFAGTGRYNEQFF
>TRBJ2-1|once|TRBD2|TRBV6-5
TGTGCCAGCAGTTACGCGGGAGGTTCCTACAATGAGCAGTTCTTC
CASSYAGGSYNEQFF
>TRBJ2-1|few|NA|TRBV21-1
TGTGCCAGCAGCCGAAATGCACAGGGCCACTTGATTCGGTACTACAATGAGCAGTTCTTC
CASSRNAQGHLIRYYNEQFF
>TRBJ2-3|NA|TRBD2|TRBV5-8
TGTGCCAGCAGTCCCGGGGGTACTAGCGGGAGCATCACAGATACGCAGTATTTT
CASSPGGTSGSITDTQYF
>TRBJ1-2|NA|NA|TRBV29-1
TGCAGCGTTGATACCCAGAGCGCGGGCTACACCTTC
CSVDTQSAGYTF
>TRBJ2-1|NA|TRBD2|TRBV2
TGTGCCAGCAGTGAACTGCTAGCGGGAGTGGGGGAGCAGTTCTTC
CASSELLAGVGEQFF
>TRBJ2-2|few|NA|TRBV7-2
TGTGCCAGCAGGCCGGGCCCTGGGAGCGGGGAGCTGTTTTTT
CASRPGPGSGELFF
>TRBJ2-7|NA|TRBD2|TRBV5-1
TGCGCCAGCAGCTTGGTGGTCGGGGGGAGCAACGAGCAGTACTTC
CASSLVVGGSNEQYF